This T cell receptor beta chain is drawn from a study of blood T cell repertoires in COVID-19. The CDR3 is 15 amino acids. The V gene's germline CDR1 is SGHDN and CDR2 FVKESK. V trimming: 3 bases; J trimming: 2 bases; junction bases outside the gene matches: 7. This clone occurred once. The method was immunoSEQ multiplex PCR; TCRdb's version includes in-frame clones alone and lacks a portion of them. The profile covers about 160,000 clones, with roughly 89% appearing a single time and about 9.3% taken by the ten largest. The sequencing input was peripheral blood. The chain joins TRBV14 to TRBJ2-7, with 7 bases lining up with TRBD1. This clonotype was sampled from a woman in her 70s with COVID-19, enrolled during active disease. The DNA of the CDR3 is TGTGCCAGCAGCCAGGAAACCGGGACAGCCTACGAGCAGTACTTC. Protein product: CASSQETGTAYEQYF.